These 6 T cell receptor beta chains were all obtained from the same sample, sequenced in a study of shared clonotypes between healthy human individuals. Repertoires were generated with immunoSEQ multiplex PCR, while TCRdb's copy carries only in-frame clones and drops some. The sample yields under 300,000 clones, just over 65% seen once. Sequencing used memory CD4+ T cells sorted from blood. Subset denoted: CD45RA-negative fraction. These TCRs come from a man aged 30 to 45 in good health.

The chain uses TRBV15 and TRBJ1-3; no clear D. The V end lost 1 base, the J end lost 4 bases, and 11 bases lay between the germline ends. The CDR3 is 15 amino acids. CDR1 is LNHNV and CDR2 is YYDKDF in the germline V gene (reference sequence). CDR3 in DNA: TGTGCCACCAGCAGAGTGGGCGGATACGGAAACACCATATATTTT. This gives the protein CATSRVGGYGNTIYF.

The V call is TRBV12-5, the J call TRBJ2-7, with 9 bases identical to TRBD1. Germline loops: CDR1 LGHNT, CDR2 FRNRAP. This CDR3 region has 16 residues. With V trimmed by 7 bases and J by 0 bases, 10 bases remained unmatched. This chain's CDR3 is CASASNPGQGSYEQYF. Written as DNA, the CDR3 is TGTGCTAGTGCCTCCAATCCGGGACAGGGCTCCTACGAGCAGTACTTC.

The V call is TRBV7-9, the J call TRBJ2-7; D is perhaps TRBD2 (6 bases). The germline CDR1 and CDR2 sequences are SEHNR and FQNEAQ (reference sequence). The CDR3 runs to 16 residues. V shed 3 bases and J shed 2 bases, with 17 bases lying between them. This chain's CDR3 is CASSLTGGLFAYEQYF. For the CDR3, the DNA is TGTGCCAGCAGCTTGACCGGGGGACTCTTCGCCTACGAGCAGTACTTC.

This clone showed up just once. The chain employs TRBV20-1 and TRBJ2-2, with D unclear. This CDR3 has 11 amino acids. CDR1 and CDR2 from the germline V gene are DFQATT and SNEGSKA (reference sequence). The germline V and J ends were trimmed by 4 bases and 6 bases, with 6 bases remaining between them. The CDR3 is CSAKSPGELFF. As DNA, the CDR3 is TGCAGTGCTAAAAGCCCCGGGGAGCTGTTTTTT.

J is TRBJ2-1 and V is TRBV5-1; 8 bases agree with TRBD2. Germline V gene lookup returns CDR1 SGHRS and CDR2 YFSETQ. The V and J ends lost 0 bases and 2 bases, in that order; junction bases with no gene match: 4. The CDR3 runs to 16 residues. The CDR3 here is CASSLAPGGAYNEQFF. The CDR3 DNA sequence: TGCGCCAGCAGCTTGGCCCCGGGGGGGGCCTACAATGAGCAGTTCTTC.

The chain employs TRBV19 and TRBJ2-5, with D possibly called TRBD1 or TRBD2 (5 bases each). The ends were cut back, 4 bases at V and 5 bases at J, with 8 bases in the middle. Germline V gene lookup returns CDR1 LNHDA and CDR2 SQIVND (reference sequence). CDR3 length equals 12 residues. CDR3 nucleotide sequence: TGTGCCAGTAGTAGAGGGGACGAGACCCAGTACTTC. Translation gives CASSRGDETQYF. Filled out from reference TRBV19 and TRBJ2-5, the complete variable domain reads DGGITQSPKYLFRKEGQNVTLSCEQNLNHDAMYWYRQDPGQGLRLIYYSQIVNDFQKGDIAEGYSVSREKKESFPLTVTSAQKNPTAFYLCASSRGDETQYFGPGTRLLVL.